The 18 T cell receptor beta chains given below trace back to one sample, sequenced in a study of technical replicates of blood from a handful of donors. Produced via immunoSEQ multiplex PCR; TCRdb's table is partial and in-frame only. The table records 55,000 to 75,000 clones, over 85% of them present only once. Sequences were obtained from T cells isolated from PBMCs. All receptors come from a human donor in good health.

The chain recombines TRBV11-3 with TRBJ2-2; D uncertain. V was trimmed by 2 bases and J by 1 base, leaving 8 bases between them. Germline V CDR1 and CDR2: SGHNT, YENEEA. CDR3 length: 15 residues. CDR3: CASSLSPGNTGELFF. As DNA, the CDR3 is TGTGCCAGCAGCTTATCGCCGGGGAACACCGGGGAGCTGTTTTTT. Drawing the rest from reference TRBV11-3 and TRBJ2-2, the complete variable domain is EAGVVQSPRYKIIEKKQPVAFWCNPISGHNTLYWYLQNLGQGPELLIRYENEEAVDDSQLPKDRFSAERLKGVDSTLKIQPAELGDSAVYLCASSLSPGNTGELFFGEGSRLTVL.

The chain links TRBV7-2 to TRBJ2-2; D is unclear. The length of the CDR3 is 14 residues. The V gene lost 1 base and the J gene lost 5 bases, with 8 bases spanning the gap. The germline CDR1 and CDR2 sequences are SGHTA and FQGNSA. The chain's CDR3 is CASSLVPTTGELFF. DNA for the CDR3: TGTGCCAGCAGCTTAGTCCCCACTACCGGGGAGCTGTTTTTT.

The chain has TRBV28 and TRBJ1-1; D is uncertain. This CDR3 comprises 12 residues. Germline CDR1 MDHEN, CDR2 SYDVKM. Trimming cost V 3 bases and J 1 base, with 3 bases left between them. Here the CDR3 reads CASSFSNTEAFF. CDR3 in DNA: TGTGCCAGCAGTTTCTCGAACACTGAAGCTTTCTTT.

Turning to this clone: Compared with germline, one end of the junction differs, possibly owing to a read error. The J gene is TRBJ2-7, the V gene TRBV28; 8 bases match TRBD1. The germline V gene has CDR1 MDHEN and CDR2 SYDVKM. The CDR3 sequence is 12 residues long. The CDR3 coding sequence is TGTGCCAGCAGTTCGATCCCGGGACAGGCTGACTTC. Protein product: CASSSIPGQADF.

The CDR3 reads CASSLAGRWNTEAFF. CDR3 nucleotide sequence: TGTGCCAGCAGCTTGGCCGGCAGGTGGAACACTGAAGCTTTCTTT. The rearrangement joins TRBV5-6 to TRBJ1-1, with D hard to call. The V and J ends lost 0 bases and 1 base respectively, with 10 bases between them. Germline loops: CDR1 SGHDT, CDR2 YYEEEE. CDR3 length: 15 residues.

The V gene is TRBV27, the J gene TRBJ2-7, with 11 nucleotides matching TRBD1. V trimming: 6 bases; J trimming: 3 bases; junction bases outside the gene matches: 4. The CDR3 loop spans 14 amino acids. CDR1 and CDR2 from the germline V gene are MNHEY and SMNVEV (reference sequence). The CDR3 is CASSWDRGNYEQYF. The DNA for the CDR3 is TGTGCCAGCAGCTGGGACAGGGGGAACTACGAGCAGTACTTC.

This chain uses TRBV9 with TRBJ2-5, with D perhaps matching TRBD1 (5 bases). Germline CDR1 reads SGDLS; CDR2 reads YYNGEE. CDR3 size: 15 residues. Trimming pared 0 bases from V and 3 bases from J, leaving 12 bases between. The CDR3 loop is CASSVGLKGKETQYF. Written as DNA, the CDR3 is TGTGCCAGCAGCGTAGGGCTCAAGGGGAAAGAGACCCAGTACTTC.

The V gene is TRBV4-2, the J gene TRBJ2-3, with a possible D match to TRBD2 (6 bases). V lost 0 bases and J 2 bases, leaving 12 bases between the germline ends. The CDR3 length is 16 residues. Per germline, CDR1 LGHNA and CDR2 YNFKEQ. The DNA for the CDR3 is TGTGCCAGCAGCCAAGACGTGGGGGGTTTCACAGATACGCAGTATTTT. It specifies CASSQDVGGFTDTQYF.

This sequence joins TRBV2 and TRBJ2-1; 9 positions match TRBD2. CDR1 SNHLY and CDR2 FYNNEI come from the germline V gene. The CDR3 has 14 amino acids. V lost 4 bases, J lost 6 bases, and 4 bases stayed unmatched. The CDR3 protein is CASSASSGVNEQFF. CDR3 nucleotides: TGTGCCAGCAGTGCTTCTAGCGGGGTCAATGAGCAGTTCTTC.

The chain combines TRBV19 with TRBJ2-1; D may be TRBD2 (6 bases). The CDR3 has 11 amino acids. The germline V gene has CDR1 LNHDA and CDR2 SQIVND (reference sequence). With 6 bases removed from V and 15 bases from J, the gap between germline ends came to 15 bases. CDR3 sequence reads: CASRTVLAWFF. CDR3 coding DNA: TGTGCCAGTAGGACTGTACTAGCATGGTTCTTC.

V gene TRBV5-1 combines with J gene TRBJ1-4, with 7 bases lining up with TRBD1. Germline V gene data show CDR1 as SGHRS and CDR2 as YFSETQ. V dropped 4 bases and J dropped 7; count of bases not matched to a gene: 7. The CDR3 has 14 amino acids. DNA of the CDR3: TGCGCCAGCAGCCAAGACAGGGAAACTGAAAAACTGTTTTTT. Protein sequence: CASSQDRETEKLFF.

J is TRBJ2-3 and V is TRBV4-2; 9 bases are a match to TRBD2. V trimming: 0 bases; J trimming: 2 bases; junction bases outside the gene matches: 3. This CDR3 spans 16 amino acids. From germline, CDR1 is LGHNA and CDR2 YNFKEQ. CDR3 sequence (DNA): TGTGCCAGCAGCCAAGAGAAGCGGGAGGTCACAGATACGCAGTATTTT. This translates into CASSQEKREVTDTQYF.

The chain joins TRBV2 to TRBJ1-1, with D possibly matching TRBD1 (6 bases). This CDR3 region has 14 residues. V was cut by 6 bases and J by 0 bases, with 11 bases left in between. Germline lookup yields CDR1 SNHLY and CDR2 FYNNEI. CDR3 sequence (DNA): TGTGCCAGCAGGGCCGACAGGTTGAACACTGAAGCTTTCTTT. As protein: CASRADRLNTEAFF.

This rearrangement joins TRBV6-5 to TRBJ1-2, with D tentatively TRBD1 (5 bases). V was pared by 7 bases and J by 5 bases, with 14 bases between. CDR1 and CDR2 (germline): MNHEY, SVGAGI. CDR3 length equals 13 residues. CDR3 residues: CASTLSGGYGYTF. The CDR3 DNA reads TGTGCCAGCACTCTAAGTGGGGGGTATGGCTACACCTTC.

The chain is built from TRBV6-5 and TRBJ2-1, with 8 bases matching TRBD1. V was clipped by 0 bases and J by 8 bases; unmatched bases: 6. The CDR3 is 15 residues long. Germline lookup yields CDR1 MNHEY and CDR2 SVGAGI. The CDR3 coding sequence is TGTGCCAGCAGTTACTCGCCAGGGGGCATCCATGAGCAGTTCTTC. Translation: CASSYSPGGIHEQFF.

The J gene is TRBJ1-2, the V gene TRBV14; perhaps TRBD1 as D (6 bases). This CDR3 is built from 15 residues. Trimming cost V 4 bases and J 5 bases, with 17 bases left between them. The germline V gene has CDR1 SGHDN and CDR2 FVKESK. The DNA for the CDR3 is TGTGCCAGCAGCCTTCGACAGGCGAAAAAATATGGCTACACCTTC. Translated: CASSLRQAKKYGYTF. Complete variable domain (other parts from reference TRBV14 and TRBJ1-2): EAGVTQFPSHSVIEKGQTVTLRCDPISGHDNLYWYRRVMGKEIKFLLHFVKESKQDESGMPNNRFLAERTGGTYSTLKVQPAELEDSGVYFCASSLRQAKKYGYTFGSGTRLTVV.

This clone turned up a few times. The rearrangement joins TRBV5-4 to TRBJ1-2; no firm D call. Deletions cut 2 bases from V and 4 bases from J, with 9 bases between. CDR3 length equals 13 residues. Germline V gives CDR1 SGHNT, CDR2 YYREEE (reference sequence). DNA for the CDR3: TGTGCCAGCAGCTTCGCCATCGGCTATGGCTACACCTTC. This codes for CASSFAIGYGYTF.

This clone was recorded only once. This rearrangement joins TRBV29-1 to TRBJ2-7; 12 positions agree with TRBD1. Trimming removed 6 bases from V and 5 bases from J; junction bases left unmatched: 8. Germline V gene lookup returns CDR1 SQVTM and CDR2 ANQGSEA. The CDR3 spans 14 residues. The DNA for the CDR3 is TGCAGCGTGGGGACAGGGGGCATATGGGACGAGCAGTACTTC. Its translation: CSVGTGGIWDEQYF.